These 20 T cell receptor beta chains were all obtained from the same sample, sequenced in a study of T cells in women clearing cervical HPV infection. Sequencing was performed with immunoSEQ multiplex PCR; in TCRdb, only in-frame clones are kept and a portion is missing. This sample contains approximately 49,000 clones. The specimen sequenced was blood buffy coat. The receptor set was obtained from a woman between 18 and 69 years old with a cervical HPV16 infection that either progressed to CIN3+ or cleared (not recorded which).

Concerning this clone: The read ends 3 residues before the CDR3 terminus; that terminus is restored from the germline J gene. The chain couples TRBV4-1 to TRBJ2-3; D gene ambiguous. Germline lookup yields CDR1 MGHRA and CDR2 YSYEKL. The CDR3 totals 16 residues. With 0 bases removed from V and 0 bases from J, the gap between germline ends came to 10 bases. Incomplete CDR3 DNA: TGCGCCAGCAGCCAAGATCGCGGCAGCAGCACAGATACG. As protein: CASSQDRGSSTDT. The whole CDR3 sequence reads CASSQDRGSSTDTQYF.

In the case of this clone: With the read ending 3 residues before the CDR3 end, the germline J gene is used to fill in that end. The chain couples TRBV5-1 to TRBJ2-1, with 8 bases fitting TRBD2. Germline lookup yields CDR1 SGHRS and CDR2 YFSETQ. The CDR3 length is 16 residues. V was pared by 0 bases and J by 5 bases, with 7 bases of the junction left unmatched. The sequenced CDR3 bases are TGCGCCAGCAGCTTGGCCGGGGGGGCTGTACACAATGAG. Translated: CASSLAGGAVHNE. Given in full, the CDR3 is CASSLAGGAVHNEQFF.

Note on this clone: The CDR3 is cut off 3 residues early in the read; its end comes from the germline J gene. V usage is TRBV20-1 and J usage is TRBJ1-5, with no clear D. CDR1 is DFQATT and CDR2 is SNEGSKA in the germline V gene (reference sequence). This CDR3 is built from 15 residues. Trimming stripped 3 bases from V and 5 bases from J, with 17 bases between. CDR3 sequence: CSASRLVSPDQPQHF. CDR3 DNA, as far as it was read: TGCAGTGCTAGTAGACTGGTTAGTCCCGATCAGCCC.

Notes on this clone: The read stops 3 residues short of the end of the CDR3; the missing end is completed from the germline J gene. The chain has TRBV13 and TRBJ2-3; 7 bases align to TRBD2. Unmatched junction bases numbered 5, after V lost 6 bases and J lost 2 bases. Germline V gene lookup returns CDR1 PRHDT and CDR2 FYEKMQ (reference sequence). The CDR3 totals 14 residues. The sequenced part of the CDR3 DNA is TGTGCCAGCAGGCGCGGGGGATCCACAGATACG. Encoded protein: CASRRGGSTDT. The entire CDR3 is CASRRGGSTDTQYF.

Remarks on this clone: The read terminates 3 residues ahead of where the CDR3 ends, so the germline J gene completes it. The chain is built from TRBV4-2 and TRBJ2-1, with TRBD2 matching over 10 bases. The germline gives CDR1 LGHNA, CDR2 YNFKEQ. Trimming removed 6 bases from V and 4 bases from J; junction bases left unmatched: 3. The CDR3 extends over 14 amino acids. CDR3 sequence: CASSLAGEYNEQFF. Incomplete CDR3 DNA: TGTGCCAGCAGTCTAGCGGGGGAGTACAATGAG.

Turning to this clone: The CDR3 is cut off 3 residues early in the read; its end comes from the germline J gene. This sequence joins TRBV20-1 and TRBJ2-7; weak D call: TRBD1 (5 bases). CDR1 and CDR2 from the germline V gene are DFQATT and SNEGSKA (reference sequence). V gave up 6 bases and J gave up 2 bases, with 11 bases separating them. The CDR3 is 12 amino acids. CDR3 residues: CSAAQAAYEQYF. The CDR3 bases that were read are TGCAGTGCCGCACAGGCCGCCTACGAG.

CDR3 in amino acids: CASSYPGQGIGGTEAFF. CDR3 bases read: TGTGCCAGCAGTTACCCGGGACAGGGGATCGGAGGCACTGAA. This chain connects TRBV6-2 or TRBV6-3 to TRBJ1-1; 10 bases agree with TRBD1. The CDR3 goes on 3 residues after the read ends, and that part is filled in from the germline J gene. Unmatched junction bases numbered 10, after V lost 2 bases and J lost 4 bases. Per the germline V gene, CDR1 is MNHEY and CDR2 is SVGEGT. There are 17 residues in the CDR3.

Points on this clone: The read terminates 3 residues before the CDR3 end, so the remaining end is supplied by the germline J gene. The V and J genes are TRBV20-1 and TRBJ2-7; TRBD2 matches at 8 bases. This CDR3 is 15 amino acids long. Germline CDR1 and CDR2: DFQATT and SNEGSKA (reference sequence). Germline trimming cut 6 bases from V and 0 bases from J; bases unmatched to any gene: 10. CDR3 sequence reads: CSATISGVSSYEQYF. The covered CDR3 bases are TGCAGTGCAACGATTAGCGGGGTGAGCTCCTACGAG.

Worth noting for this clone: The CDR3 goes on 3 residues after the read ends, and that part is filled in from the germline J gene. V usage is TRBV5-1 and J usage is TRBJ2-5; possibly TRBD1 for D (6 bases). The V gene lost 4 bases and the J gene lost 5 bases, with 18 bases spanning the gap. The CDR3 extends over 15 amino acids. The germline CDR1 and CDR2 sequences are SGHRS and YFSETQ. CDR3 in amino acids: CASSISTGLTETQYF. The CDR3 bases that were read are TGCGCCAGCAGCATTTCGACAGGTTTAACGGAGACC.

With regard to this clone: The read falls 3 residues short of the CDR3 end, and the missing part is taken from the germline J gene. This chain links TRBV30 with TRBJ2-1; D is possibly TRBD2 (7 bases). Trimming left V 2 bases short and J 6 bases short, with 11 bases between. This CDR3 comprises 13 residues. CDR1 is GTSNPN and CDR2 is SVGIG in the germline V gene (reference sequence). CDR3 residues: CAWSPGGANEQFF. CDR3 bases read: TGTGCCTGGAGTCCGGGGGGCGCCAATGAG.

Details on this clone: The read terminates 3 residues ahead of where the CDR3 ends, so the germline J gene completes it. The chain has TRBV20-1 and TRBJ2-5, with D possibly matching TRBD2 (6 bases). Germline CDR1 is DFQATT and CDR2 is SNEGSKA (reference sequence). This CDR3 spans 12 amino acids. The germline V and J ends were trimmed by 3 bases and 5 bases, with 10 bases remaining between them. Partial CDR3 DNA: TGCAGTGCTAGGACTGGGGGGGAGACC. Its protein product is CSARTGGET. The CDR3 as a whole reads CSARTGGETQYF.

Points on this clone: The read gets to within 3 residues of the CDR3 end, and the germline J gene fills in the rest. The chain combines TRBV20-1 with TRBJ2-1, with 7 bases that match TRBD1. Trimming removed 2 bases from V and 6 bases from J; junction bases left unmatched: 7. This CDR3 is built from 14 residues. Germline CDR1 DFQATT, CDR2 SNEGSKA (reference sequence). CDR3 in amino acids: CSARLTGVPNEQFF. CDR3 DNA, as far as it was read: TGCAGTGCTAGACTCACAGGGGTTCCCAATGAG.

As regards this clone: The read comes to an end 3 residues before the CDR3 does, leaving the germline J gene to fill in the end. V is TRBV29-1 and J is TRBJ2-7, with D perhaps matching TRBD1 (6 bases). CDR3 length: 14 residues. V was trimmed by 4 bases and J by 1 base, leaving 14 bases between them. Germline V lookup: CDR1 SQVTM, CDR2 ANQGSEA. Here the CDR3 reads CSVGAQGLSYEQYF. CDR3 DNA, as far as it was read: TGCAGCGTTGGAGCCCAGGGGCTATCCTACGAG.

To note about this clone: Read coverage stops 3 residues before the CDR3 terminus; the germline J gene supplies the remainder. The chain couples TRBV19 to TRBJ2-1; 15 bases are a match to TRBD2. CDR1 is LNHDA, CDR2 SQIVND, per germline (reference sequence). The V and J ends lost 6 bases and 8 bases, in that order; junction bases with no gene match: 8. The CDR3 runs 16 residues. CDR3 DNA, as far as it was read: TGTGCCAGTAGCCGGACTAGCGGGAGGGAAGCCTATGAG. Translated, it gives CASSRTSGREAYE. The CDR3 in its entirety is CASSRTSGREAYEQFF.

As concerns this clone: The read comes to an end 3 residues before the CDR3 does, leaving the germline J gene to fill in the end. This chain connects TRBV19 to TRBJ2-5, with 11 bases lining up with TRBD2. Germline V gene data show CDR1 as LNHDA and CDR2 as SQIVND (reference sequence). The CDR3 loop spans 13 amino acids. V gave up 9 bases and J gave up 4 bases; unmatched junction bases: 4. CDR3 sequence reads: CASAGLAGETQYF. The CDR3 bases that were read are TGTGCCAGCGCAGGACTAGCGGGAGAGACC.

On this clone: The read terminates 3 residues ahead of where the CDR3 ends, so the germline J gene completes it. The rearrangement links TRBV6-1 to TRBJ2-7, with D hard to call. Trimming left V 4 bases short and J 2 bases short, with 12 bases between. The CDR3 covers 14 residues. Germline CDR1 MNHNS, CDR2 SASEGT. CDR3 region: CASSGLTLAYEQYF. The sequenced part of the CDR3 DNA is TGTGCCAGCAGTGGCCTTACCTTAGCCTACGAG.

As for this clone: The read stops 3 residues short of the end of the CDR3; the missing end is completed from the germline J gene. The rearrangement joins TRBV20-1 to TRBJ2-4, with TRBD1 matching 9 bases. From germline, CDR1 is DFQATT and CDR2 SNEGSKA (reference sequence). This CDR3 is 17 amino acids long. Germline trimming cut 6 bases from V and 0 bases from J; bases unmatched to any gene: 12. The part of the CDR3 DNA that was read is TGCAGTGCCATCCCGGGACAGGGAGGAATAGCCAAAAACATT. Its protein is CSAIPGQGGIAKNI. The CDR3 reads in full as CSAIPGQGGIAKNIQYF.

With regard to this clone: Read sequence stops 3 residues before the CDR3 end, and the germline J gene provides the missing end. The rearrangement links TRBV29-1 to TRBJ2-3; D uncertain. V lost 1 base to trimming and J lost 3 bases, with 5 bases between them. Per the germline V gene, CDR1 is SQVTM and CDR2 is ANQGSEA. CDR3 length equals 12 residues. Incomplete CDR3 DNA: TGCAGCGTTGAAGCCCAGACAGATACG. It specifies CSVEAQTDT. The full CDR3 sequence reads CSVEAQTDTQYF.

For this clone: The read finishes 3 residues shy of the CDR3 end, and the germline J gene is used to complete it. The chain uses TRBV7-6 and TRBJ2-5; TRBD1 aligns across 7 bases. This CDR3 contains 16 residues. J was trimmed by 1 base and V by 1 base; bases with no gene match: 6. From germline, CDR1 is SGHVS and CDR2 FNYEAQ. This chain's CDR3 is CASSLGGGTVQETQYF. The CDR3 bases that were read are TGTGCCAGCAGCTTAGGAGGGGGCACGGTCCAAGAGACC.

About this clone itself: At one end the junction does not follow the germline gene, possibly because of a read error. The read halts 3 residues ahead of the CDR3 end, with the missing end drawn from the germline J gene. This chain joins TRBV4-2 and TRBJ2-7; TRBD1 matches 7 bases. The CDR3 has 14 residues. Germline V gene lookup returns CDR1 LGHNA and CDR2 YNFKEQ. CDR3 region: CASSQDRASYEQYF. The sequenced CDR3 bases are TGCGCCAGCAGCCAAGACAGGGCTTCCTACGAG.